Following are 5 T cell receptor beta chains from one sample sequenced in a study of blood T cell repertoires in COVID-19. Sequencing was performed with immunoSEQ multiplex PCR; in TCRdb, only in-frame clones are kept and a portion is missing. The sample has 100,000 to 150,000 clones; roughly 87% are singletons. The sample was peripheral blood. All receptors derive from an elderly man with active or convalescent COVID-19.

V is TRBV28 and J is TRBJ2-5; possible D gene TRBD2, 5 bases. The V gene lost 6 bases and the J gene lost 5 bases, with 19 bases spanning the gap. Germline V CDR1 and CDR2: MDHEN, SYDVKM. This CDR3 is 15 amino acids long. In nucleotides, the CDR3 is TGTGCCAGCAGCCCCCAGGCGGCGGGTCGGGAGACCCAGTACTTC. It is translated as CASSPQAAGRETQYF.

The chain carries TRBV3-1 (or the pseudogene TRBV3-2) and TRBJ1-1; D is perhaps TRBD1 (5 bases). The V end was cut by 6 bases, the J end by 3 bases, with 14 bases between. This CDR3 has 14 residues. The germline V gene encodes CDR1 LGHDT and CDR2 YNNKEL (reference sequence). CDR3 region: CASRQGGYHTEAFF. CDR3 DNA sequence: TGTGCCAGCAGGCAGGGAGGATATCACACTGAAGCTTTCTTT.

This chain connects TRBV27 to TRBJ1-5; no definite D call. Trimming took off 4 bases at V and 1 base at J, with 8 bases between the two ends. The CDR3 is made up of 14 amino acids. Germline V CDR1 and CDR2: MNHEY, SMNVEV (reference sequence). CDR3 protein: CASSSGWSNQPQHF. Here the CDR3 DNA reads TGTGCCAGCAGTTCGGGTTGGAGCAATCAGCCCCAGCATTTT.

This clone was picked up one time. As DNA, the CDR3 is TGCGCCAGCAGCACGAGCGGGGTAACCTACAATGAGCAGTTCTTC. The encoded protein is CASSTSGVTYNEQFF. The V call is TRBV5-1, the J call TRBJ2-1, with 7 bases matching TRBD2. The germline V gene has CDR1 SGHRS and CDR2 YFSETQ. The junction had 6 bases not matched to a gene; V was cut back by 4 bases and J by 2 bases. The CDR3 is made up of 15 amino acids.

The chain joins TRBV19 to TRBJ2-2; TRBD2 might be the D (6 bases). Trimming took 3 bases from V and 7 from J, leaving 18 bases between them. The V gene's germline CDR1 is LNHDA and CDR2 SQIVND (reference sequence). The CDR3 totals 16 residues. CDR3 in amino acids: CASSMIGVTRDGELFF. In DNA form, the CDR3 reads TGTGCCAGTAGTATGATAGGGGTGACGCGGGACGGGGAGCTGTTTTTT.